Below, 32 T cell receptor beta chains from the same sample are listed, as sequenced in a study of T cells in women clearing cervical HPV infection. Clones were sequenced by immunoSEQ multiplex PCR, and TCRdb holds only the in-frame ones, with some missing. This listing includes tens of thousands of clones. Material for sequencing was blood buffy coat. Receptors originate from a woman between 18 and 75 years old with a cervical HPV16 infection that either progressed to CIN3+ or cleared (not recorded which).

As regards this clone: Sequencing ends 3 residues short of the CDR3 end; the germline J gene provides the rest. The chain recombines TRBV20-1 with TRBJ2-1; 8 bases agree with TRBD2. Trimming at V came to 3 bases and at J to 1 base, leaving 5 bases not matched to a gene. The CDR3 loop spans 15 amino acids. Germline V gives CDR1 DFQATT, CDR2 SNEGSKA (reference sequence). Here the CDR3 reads CSASLAGNSYNEQFF. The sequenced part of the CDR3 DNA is TGCAGTGCTAGTTTAGCGGGGAATTCCTACAATGAG.

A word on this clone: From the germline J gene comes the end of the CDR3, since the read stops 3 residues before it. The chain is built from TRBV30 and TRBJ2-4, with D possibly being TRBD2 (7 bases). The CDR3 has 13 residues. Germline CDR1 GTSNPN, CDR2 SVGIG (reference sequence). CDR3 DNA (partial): TGTGCCTGGAGTTTTTCAGGGGACTATGGT. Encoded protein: CAWSFSGDYG. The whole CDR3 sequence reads CAWSFSGDYGQYF.

The CDR3: CASSLGQGSADTQYF. The covered CDR3 bases are TGTGCCAGCAGTTTGGGACAGGGATCAGCAGATACG. The chain uses TRBV12-3 or TRBV12-4 and TRBJ2-3; 9 bases agree with TRBD1. The read ends 3 residues shy of where the CDR3 ends; the end is completed using the germline J gene. V was clipped by 3 bases and J by 4 bases; unmatched bases: 5. This CDR3 has 15 residues.

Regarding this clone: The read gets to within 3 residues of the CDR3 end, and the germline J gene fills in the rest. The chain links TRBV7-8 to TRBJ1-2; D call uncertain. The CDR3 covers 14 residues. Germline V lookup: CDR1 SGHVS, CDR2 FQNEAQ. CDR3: CASSLAGAYNDYTF. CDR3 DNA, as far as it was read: TGTGCCAGCAGCTTGGCGGGAGCTTACAATGAC.

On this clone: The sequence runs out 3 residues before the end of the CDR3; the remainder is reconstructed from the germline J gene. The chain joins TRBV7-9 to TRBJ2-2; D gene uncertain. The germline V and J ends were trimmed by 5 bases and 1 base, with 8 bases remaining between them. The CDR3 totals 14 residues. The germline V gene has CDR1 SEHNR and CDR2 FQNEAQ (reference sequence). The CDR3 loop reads CASSPDKNTGELFF. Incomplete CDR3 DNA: TGTGCCAGCAGCCCTGACAAGAACACCGGGGAG. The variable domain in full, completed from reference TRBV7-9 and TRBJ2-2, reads DTGVSQNPRHKITKRGQNVTFRCDPISEHNRLYWYRQTLGQGPEFLTYFQNEAQLEKSRLLSDRFSAERPKGSFSTLEIQRTEQGDSAMYLCASSPDKNTGELFFGEGSRLTVL.

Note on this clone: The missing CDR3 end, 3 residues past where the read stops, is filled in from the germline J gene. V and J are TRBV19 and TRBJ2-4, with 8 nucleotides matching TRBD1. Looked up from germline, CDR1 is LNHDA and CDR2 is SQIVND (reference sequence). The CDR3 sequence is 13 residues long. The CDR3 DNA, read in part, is TGTGCCAGTACCCGGACAGGGACCTATGGT. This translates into CASTRTGTYG. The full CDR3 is CASTRTGTYGQYF.

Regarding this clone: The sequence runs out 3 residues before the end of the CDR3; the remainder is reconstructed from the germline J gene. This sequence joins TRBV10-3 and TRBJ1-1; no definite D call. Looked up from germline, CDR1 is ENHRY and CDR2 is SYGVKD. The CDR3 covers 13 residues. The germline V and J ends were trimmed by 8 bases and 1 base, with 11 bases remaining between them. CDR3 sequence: CAIAPSGNTEAFF. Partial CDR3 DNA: TGTGCCATCGCACCCTCGGGGAACACTGAA.

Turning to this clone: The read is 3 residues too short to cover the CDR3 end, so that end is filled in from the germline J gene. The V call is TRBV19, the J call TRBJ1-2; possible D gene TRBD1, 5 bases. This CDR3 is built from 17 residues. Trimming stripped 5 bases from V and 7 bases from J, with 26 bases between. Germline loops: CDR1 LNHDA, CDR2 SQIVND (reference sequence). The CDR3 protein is CASSHTGSGLRASGYTF. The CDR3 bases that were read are TGTGCCAGTAGTCACACCGGTTCGGGACTCCGGGCGTCTGGC.

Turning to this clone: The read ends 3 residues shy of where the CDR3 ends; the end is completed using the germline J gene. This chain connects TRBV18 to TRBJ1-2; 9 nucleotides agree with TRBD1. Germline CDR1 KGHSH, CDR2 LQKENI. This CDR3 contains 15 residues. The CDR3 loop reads CASSLDRGEVGGYTF. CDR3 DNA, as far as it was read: TGTGCCAGCTCACTGGACAGGGGAGAAGTGGGCGGC.

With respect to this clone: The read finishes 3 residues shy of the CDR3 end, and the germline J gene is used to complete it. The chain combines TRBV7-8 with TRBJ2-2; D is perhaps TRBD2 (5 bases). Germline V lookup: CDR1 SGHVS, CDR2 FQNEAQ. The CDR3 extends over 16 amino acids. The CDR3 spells CASSLYRSEGNSPLFF. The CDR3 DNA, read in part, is TGTGCCAGCAGCTTATATCGCTCCGAGGGCAATTCACCG.

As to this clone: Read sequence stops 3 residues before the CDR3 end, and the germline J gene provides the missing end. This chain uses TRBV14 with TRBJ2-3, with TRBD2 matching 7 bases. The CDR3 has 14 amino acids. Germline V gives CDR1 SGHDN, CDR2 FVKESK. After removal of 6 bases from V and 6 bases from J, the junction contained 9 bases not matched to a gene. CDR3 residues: CASSPWGGSDTQYF. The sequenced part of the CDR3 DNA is TGTGCCAGCAGTCCGTGGGGGGGATCGGATACG.

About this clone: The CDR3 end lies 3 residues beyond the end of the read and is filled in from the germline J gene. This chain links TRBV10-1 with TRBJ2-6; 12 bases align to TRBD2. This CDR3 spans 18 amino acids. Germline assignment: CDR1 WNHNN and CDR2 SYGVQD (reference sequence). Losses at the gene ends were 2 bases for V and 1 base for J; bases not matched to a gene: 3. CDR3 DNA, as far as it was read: TGCGCCAGCAGTGAGGGGACTAGCGGGTATTCTGGGGCCAACGTC. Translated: CASSEGTSGYSGANV. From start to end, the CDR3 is CASSEGTSGYSGANVLTF.

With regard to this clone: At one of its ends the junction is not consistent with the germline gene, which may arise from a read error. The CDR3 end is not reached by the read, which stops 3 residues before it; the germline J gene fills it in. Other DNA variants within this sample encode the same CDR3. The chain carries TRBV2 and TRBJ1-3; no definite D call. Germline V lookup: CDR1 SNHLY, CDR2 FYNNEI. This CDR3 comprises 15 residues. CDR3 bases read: TGTGCCAGCAGGGATCTGACTGTCTCTGGAAACACA. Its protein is CASRDLTVSGNT. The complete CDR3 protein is CASRDLTVSGNTIYF. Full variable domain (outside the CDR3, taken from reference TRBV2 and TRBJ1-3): EPEVTQTPSHQVTQMGQEVILRCVPISNHLYFYWYRQILGQKVEFLVSFYNNEISEKSEIFDDQFSVERPDGSNFTLKIRSTKLEDSAMYFCASRDLTVSGNTIYFGEGSWLTVV.

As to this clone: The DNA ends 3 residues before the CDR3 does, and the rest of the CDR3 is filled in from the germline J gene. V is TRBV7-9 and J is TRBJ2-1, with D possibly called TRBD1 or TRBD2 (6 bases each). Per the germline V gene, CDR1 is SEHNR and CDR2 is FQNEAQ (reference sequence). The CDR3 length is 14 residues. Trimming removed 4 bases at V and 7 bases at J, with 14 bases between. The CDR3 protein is CASSSEGVLNEQFF. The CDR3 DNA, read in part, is TGTGCCAGCAGCTCGGAGGGGGTACTGAATGAG. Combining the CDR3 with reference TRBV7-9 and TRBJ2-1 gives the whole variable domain DTGVSQNPRHKITKRGQNVTFRCDPISEHNRLYWYRQTLGQGPEFLTYFQNEAQLEKSRLLSDRFSAERPKGSFSTLEIQRTEQGDSAMYLCASSSEGVLNEQFFGPGTRLTVL.

The CDR3 is CASSLVGGQDYEQYF. Partial CDR3 DNA: TGCGCCAGCAGCTTGGTCGGGGGACAGGACTACGAG. The V call is TRBV5-1, the J call TRBJ2-7; TRBD1 agrees at 8 bases. The CDR3 is cut off 3 residues early in the read; its end comes from the germline J gene. The CDR3 has 15 residues. Germline CDR1 SGHRS, CDR2 YFSETQ. J lost 3 bases, V lost 0 bases, and 5 bases had no gene match.

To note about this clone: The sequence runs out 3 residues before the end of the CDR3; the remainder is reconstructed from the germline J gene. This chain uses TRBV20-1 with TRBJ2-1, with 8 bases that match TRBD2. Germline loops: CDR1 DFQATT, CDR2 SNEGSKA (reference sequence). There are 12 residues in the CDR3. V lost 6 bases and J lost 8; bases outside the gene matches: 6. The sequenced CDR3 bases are TGCAGTGCAATTCGGGGGGGCGATGAG. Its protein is CSAIRGGDE. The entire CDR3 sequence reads CSAIRGGDEQFF.

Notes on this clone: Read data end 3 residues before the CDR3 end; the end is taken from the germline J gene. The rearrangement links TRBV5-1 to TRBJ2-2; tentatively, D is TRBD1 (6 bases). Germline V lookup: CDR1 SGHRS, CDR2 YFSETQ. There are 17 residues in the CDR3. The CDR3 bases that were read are TGCGCCAGCAGCGGGGGCCGGCAGAGCGCAACTAATGAAAAG. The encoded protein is CASSGGRQSATNEK. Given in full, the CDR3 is CASSGGRQSATNEKLFF.

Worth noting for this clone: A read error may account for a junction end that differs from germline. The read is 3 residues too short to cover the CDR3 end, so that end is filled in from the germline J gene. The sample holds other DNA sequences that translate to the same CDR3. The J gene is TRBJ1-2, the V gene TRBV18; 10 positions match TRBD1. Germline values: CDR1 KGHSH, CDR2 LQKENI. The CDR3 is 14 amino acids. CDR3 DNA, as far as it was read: TGTGCCAGCTCGCCACAGGGGACAGGGGAGGAC. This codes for CASSPQGTGED. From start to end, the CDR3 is CASSPQGTGEDYTF.

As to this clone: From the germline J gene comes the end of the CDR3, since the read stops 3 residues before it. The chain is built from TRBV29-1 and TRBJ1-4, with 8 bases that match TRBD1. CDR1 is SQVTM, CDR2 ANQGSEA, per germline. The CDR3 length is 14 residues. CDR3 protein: CSVDPGGNLGKLFF. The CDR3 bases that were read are TGCAGCGTTGATCCAGGGGGCAACCTAGGGAAA.

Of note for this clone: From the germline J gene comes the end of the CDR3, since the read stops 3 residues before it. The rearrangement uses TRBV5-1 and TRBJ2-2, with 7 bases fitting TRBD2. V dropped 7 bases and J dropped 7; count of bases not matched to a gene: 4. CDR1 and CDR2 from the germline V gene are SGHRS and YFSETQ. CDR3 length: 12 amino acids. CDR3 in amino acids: CASRLAGGELFF. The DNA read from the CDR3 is TGCGCCAGCCGACTAGCAGGCGGGGAG.

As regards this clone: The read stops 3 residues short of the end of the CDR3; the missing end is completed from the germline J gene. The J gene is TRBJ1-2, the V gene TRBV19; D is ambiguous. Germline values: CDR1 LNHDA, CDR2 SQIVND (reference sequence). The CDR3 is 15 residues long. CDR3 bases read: TGTGCCAGTAGTCTTACTAGCGGTTCCTACAATGAC. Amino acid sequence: CASSLTSGSYND. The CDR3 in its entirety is CASSLTSGSYNDYTF.

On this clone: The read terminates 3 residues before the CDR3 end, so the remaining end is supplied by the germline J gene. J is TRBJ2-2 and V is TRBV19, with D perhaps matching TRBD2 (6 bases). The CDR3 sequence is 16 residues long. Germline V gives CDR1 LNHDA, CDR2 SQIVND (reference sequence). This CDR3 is CASSIVGTSPNEKLFF. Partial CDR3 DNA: TGTGCCAGTAGTATAGTGGGGACTTCTCCTAATGAAAAG.

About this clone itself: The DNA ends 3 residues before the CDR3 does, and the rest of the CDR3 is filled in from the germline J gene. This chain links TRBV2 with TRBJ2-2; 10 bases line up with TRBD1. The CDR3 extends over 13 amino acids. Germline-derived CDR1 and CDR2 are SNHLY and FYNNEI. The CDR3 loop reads CASRAGTGVKLFF. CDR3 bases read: TGTGCCAGCAGGGCCGGGACAGGGGTGAAG.

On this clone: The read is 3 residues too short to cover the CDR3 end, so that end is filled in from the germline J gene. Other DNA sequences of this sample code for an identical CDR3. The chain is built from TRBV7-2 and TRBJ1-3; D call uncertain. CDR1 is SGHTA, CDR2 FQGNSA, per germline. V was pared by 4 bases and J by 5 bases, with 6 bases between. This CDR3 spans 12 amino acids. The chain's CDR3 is CASSSERNTIYF. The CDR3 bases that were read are TGTGCCAGCAGCTCAGAGAGAAACACC. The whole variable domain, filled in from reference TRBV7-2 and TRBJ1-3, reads GAGVSQSPSNKVTEKGKDVELRCDPISGHTALYWYRQSLGQGLEFLIYFQGNSAPDKSGLPSDRFSAERTGGSVSTLTIQRTQQEDSAVYLCASSSERNTIYFGEGSWLTVV.

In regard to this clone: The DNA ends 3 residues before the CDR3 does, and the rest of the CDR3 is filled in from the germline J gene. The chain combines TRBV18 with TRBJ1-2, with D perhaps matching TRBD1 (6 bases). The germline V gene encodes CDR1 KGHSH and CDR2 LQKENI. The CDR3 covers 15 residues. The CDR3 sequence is CASSPGLAGANDYTF. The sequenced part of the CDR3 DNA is TGTGCCAGCTCACCCGGACTAGCGGGGGCTAATGAC.

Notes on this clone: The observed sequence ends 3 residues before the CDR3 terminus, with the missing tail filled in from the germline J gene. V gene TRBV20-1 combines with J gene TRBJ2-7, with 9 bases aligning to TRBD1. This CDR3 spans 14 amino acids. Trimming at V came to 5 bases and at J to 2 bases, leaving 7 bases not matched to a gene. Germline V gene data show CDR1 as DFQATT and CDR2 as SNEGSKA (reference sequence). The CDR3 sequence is CSAFDRGKTYEQYF. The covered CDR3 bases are TGCAGTGCTTTTGACAGGGGGAAGACCTACGAG.

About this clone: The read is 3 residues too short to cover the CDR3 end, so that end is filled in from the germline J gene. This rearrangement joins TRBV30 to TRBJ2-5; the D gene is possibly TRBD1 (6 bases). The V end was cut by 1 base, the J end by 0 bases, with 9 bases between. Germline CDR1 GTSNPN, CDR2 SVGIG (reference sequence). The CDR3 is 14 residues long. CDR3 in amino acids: CAWSEGVYQETQYF. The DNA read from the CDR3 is TGTGCCTGGAGTGAGGGGGTGTACCAAGAGACC.

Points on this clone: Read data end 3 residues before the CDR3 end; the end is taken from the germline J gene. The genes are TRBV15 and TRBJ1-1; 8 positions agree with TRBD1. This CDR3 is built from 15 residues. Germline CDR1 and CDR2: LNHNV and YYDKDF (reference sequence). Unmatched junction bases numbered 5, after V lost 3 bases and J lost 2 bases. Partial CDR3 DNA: TGTGCCACCAGCAGGGGGGACAGGTTTAACACTGAA. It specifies CATSRGDRFNTE. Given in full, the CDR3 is CATSRGDRFNTEAFF.

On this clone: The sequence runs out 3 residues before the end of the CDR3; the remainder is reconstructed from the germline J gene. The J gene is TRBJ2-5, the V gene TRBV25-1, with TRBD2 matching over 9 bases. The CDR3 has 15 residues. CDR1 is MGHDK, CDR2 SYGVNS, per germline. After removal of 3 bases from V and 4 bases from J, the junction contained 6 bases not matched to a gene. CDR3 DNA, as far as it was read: TGTGCCAGCAGTGACTTAGCGGGAGCGATAGAGACC. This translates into CASSDLAGAIET. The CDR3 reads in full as CASSDLAGAIETQYF.

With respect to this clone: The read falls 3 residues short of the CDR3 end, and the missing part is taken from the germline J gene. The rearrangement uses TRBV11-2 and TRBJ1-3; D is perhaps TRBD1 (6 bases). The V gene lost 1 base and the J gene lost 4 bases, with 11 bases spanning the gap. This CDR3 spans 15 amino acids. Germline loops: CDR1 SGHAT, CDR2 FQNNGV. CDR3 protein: CASSLGRGAGNTIYF. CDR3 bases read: TGTGCCAGCAGCTTAGGCAGGGGAGCGGGAAACACC.

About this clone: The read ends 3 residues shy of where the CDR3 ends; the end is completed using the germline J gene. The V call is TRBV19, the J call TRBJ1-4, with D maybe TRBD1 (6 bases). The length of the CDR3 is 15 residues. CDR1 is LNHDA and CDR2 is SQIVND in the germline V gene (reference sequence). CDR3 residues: CASSEPGTRNSPLFF. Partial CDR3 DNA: TGTGCCAGTAGTGAGCCCGGGACAAGGAATTCACCA. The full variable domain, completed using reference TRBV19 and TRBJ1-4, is DGGITQSPKYLFRKEGQNVTLSCEQNLNHDAMYWYRQDPGQGLRLIYYSQIVNDFQKGDIAEGYSVSREKKESFPLTVTSAQKNPTAFYLCASSEPGTRNSPLFFGSGTQLSVL.

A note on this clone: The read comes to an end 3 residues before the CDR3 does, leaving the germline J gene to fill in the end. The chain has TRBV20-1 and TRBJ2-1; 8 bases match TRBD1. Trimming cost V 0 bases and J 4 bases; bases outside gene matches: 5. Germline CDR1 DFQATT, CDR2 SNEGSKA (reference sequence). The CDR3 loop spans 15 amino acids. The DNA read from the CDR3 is TGCAGTGCTAGAGATCTGCAGGGGGCTTACAATGAG. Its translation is CSARDLQGAYNE. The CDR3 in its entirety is CSARDLQGAYNEQFF.